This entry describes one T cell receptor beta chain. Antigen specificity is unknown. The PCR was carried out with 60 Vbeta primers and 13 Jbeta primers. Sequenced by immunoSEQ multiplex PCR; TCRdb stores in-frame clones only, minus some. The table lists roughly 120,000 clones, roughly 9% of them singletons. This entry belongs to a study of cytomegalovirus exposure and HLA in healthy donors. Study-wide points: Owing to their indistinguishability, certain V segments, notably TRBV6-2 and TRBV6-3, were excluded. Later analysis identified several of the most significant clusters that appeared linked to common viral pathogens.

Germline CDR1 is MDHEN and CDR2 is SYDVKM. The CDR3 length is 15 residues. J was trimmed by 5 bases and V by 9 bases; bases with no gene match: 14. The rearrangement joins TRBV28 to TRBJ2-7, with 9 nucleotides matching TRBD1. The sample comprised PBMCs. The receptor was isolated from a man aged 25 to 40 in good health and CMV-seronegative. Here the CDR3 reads CASRSPGQGFHEQYF. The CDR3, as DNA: TGTGCCAGTAGAAGCCCGGGACAGGGCTTCCACGAGCAGTACTTC.